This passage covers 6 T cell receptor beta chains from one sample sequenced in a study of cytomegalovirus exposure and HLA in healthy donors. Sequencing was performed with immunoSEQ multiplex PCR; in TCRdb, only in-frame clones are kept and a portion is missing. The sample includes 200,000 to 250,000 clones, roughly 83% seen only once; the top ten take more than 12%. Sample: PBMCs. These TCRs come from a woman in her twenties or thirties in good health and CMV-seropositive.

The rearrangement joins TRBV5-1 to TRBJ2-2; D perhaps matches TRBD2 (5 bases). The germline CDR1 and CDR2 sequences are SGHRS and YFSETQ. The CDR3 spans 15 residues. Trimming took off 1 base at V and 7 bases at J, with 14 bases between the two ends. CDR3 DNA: TGCGCCAGCAGCTTGAGTCCGGGATCAGTCGGGGAGCTGTTTTTT. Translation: CASSLSPGSVGELFF.

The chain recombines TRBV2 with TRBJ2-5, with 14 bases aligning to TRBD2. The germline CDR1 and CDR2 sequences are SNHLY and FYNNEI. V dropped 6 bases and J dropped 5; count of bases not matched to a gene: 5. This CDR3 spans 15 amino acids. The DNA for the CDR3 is TGTGCCAGCAGAGGGACTAGCGGGAGTGGTGAGACCCAGTACTTC. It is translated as CASRGTSGSGETQYF.

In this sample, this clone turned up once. The CDR3 nucleotides are TGCGCCAGCACCGATACCGCCACAGGGTATTATGGCTACACCTTC. Translation: CASTDTATGYYGYTF. The chain combines TRBV5-1 with TRBJ1-2, with D possibly matching TRBD1 (6 bases). Germline V lookup: CDR1 SGHRS, CDR2 YFSETQ. V lost 6 bases and J lost 5, with 20 bases in between. The CDR3 length is 15 residues.

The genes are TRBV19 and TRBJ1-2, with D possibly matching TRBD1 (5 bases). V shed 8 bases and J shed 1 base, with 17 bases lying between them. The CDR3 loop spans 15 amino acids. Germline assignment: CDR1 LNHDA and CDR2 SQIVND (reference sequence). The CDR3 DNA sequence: TGTGCCAGTTCCCTCAGGGCCGCCATTAACTATGGCTACACCTTC. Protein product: CASSLRAAINYGYTF. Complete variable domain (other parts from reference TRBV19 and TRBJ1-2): DGGITQSPKYLFRKEGQNVTLSCEQNLNHDAMYWYRQDPGQGLRLIYYSQIVNDFQKGDIAEGYSVSREKKESFPLTVTSAQKNPTAFYLCASSLRAAINYGYTFGSGTRLTVV.

CDR3 coding DNA: TGTGCCATCAGGGCCCTAGCGGAGGGCGAGCAGTACTTC. Protein: CAIRALAEGEQYF. This chain connects TRBV10-3 to TRBJ2-7; 7 bases line up with TRBD2. The CDR3 has 13 residues. CDR1 is ENHRY and CDR2 is SYGVKD in the germline V gene. J was trimmed by 6 bases and V by 6 bases; bases with no gene match: 8.

The CDR3 loop is CASSSNTDTQYF. CDR3 nucleotides: TGTGCCAGCAGCAGCAACACAGATACGCAGTATTTT. V gene TRBV7-2 combines with J gene TRBJ2-3; D is unresolved. There are 12 residues in the CDR3. Germline CDR1 and CDR2: SGHTA and FQGNSA. V was pared by 5 bases and J by 2 bases, with 5 bases between. The entire variable domain, with the rest obtained from reference TRBV7-2 and TRBJ2-3, is as follows: GAGVSQSPSNKVTEKGKDVELRCDPISGHTALYWYRQSLGQGLEFLIYFQGNSAPDKSGLPSDRFSAERTGGSVSTLTIQRTQQEDSAVYLCASSSNTDTQYFGPGTRLTVL.